A selection of T cell receptor beta chains follows, all from one sample in a study of blood T cell repertoires in COVID-19. Profiled with immunoSEQ multiplex PCR; TCRdb holds only in-frame clones, not every one. The data contain about 310,000 clones, around nine tenths of them seen just once; the ten biggest clones take up 1%. Sequenced input: peripheral blood. These receptors all stem from a man in his fifties or sixties with active or convalescent COVID-19. The CDR3 runs from the conserved cysteine through the conserved F or W.

v_gene	len	j_gene	CDR3aa
TRBV4-2	16	TRBJ2-7	CASSQQTSGKIREQYF
TRBV9	16	TRBJ2-1	CASSASRLAGHNEQFF
TRBV5-5	15	TRBJ2-7	CASSLGTGGTYEQYF
TRBV24-1	16	TRBJ2-3	CATSDPLLGGTDTQYF
TRBV5-1	15	TRBJ2-5	CASSLAVADQETQYF
TRBV5-1	18	TRBJ2-5	CASSGIGLAGGIQETQYF
TRBV19	14	TRBJ2-7	CASSRTGGRYEQYF
TRBV7-2	15	TRBJ2-2	CASSPVAGDFRELFF
TRBV4-1	18	TRBJ1-5	CASSQGSLDRGLNQPQHF
TRBV15	15	TRBJ1-4	CATSRDGRFNEKLFF
TRBV7-6	15	TRBJ2-1	CASSLGLASYNEQFF
TRBV10-2	12	TRBJ1-5	CASSELDQPQHF
TRBV29-1	15	TRBJ2-4	CSVEDWGSGQNIQYF
TRBV4-1	14	TRBJ1-1	CASSQDRSNTEAFF
TRBV19	14	TRBJ2-2	CASSRRTGAGWLFF
TRBV5-8	14	TRBJ1-5	CASSSRVGNQPQHF
TRBV14	17	TRBJ1-3	CASSPGKGQSARNTIYF
TRBV29-1	14	TRBJ2-2	CSVVDQTGTGELFF
TRBV21-1	16	TRBJ1-5	CASSNLRRTGDQPQHF
TRBV28	15	TRBJ1-3	CASTSQGAYGNTIYF
TRBV7-9	15	TRBJ1-2	CASTLDRTTNYGYTF
TRBV5-1	15	TRBJ1-6	CASSRGQGEGEPLHF
TRBV5-1	15	TRBJ2-2	CASSREGRNTGELFF
TRBV28	15	TRBJ2-5	CASRQLAGGLGTQYF
TRBV24-1	16	TRBJ2-1	CATSDVGDRGDNEQFF
TRBV9	15	TRBJ1-3	CASSVGPGSGNTIYF
TRBV2	12	TRBJ1-2	CASSGTRKGYTF
TRBV5-4	14	TRBJ2-7	CASSLSGRVGEQYF
TRBV11-2	14	TRBJ1-3	CASSSRLQGNTIYF
TRBV5-1	15	TRBJ2-7	CASSLEGGQGYEQYF
TRBV24-1	15	TRBJ2-3	CATSAPGQGFDTQYF
TRBV24-1	15	TRBJ1-1	CATSDPTQGKTEAFF
TRBV18	14	TRBJ1-1	CASSPGQGEAEAFF
TRBV9	14	TRBJ2-7	CASSVVPAEGEQYF
TRBV30	15	TRBJ1-1	CAWSVRQGSNTEAFF
TRBV9	16	TRBJ2-3	CASSVGAGGYTDTQYF
TRBV28	13	TRBJ1-1	CASSLGGLHEAFF
TRBV6-5	13	TRBJ1-1	CASSYRVYTEAFF
TRBV10-2	15	TRBJ2-2	CASENGGPDTGELFF
TRBV7-9	15	TRBJ1-2	CASSLARGTFYGYTF
TRBV29-1	12	TRBJ2-1	CSVEDSEDEQFF
TRBV5-1	15	TRBJ2-3	CASSSGTGPSDTQYF
TRBV10-3	12	TRBJ1-6	CAIKEVNSPLHF
TRBV24-1	15	TRBJ2-7	CATSDSGRARAEQYF
TRBV7-2	15	TRBJ2-7	CASSLAGGRTYEQYF
TRBV6-6	15	TRBJ1-2	CASSNAHEVRGGYTF
TRBV28	12	TRBJ1-2	CASSPDRDGYTF
TRBV19	14	TRBJ1-1	CASTPRRTAGEAFF
TRBV5-1	15	TRBJ1-2	CASNIGQGVIYGYTF
TRBV10-1	10	TRBJ1-5	CARENQPQHF
TRBV18	14	TRBJ2-3	CASSPQQGTDTQYF
TRBV5-6	17	TRBJ2-1	CATLSQASGGHYNEQFF
TRBV7-9	14	TRBJ1-1	CASSPDRGHTEAFF